The 27 T cell receptor beta chains presented below share a single source sample, sequenced in a study of cytomegalovirus exposure and HLA in healthy donors. PCR primers comprised 60 Vbeta and 13 Jbeta primers. The table came from immunoSEQ multiplex PCR; TCRdb's copy has only in-frame clones and leaves some out. The sample has 130,000 to 150,000 clones; around 75% are singletons. The sequenced material came from PBMCs. The receptors here all came from a woman aged 30 to 39 in good health and CMV-seronegative.

Concerning this clone itself: Other DNA sequences in this specimen translate into the identical CDR3. The chain employs TRBV14 and TRBJ1-5; D not certain. This CDR3 spans 13 amino acids. Germline CDR1 and CDR2: SGHDN and FVKESK. Trimming shortened V by 0 bases and J by 5 bases, and 5 bases separated the two germline ends. CDR3 DNA sequence: TGTGCCAGCAGCCAAGACTCGTATCAGCCCCAGCATTTT. Translation: CASSQDSYQPQHF.

This sequence joins TRBV7-8 and TRBJ2-5; perhaps TRBD2 as D (5 bases). This CDR3 has 16 amino acids. Germline V lookup: CDR1 SGHVS, CDR2 FQNEAQ. V lost 1 base to trimming and J lost 1 base, with 13 bases between them. For the CDR3, the DNA is TGTGCCAGCAGCTTAGGGCGCATGGCGGGCCAAGAGACCCAGTACTTC. This sequence encodes CASSLGRMAGQETQYF.

The rearrangement links TRBV9 to TRBJ2-1, with 12 bases identical to TRBD2. The CDR3 spans 18 residues. V shed 4 bases and J 5 bases; nucleotides not matched to a gene: 13. The germline V gene has CDR1 SGDLS and CDR2 YYNGEE. The DNA for the CDR3 is TGTGCCAGCAGCCCGACTAGCGGGAGCGTCTTCAGGCACAATGAGCAGTTCTTC. Translating it yields CASSPTSGSVFRHNEQFF. Full variable domain (rest looked up from reference TRBV9 and TRBJ2-1): DSGVTQTPKHLITATGQRVTLRCSPRSGDLSVYWYQQSLDQGLQFLIQYYNGEERAKGNILERFSAQQFPDLHSELNLSSLELGDSALYFCASSPTSGSVFRHNEQFFGPGTRLTVL.

This clone was seen a few times. The genes are TRBV19 and TRBJ1-1, with a weak D call TRBD1 (6 bases). The germline V gene has CDR1 LNHDA and CDR2 SQIVND (reference sequence). V was cut by 3 bases and J by 2 bases, with 16 bases left in between. CDR3 length equals 16 residues. CDR3 sequence reads: CASSIRDTSHNTEAFF. In DNA, the CDR3 is TGTGCCAGTAGTATCCGGGACACGAGCCATAACACTGAAGCTTTCTTT.

The CDR3 loop reads CATSRDLTGPEAFF. In DNA, the CDR3 is TGTGCCACCAGCAGAGATTTGACAGGCCCTGAAGCTTTCTTT. The chain links TRBV15 to TRBJ1-1; tentative D call: TRBD1 (6 bases). V gave up 0 bases and J gave up 6 bases, with 11 bases separating them. This CDR3 is built from 14 residues. Germline assignment: CDR1 LNHNV and CDR2 YYDKDF (reference sequence).

This sequence joins TRBV30 and TRBJ1-5; D is uncertain. V dropped 3 bases and J dropped 0 bases, with 6 bases sitting between them. The CDR3 consists of 13 residues. Germline CDR1 reads GTSNPN; CDR2 reads SVGIG (reference sequence). CDR3 nucleotides: TGTGCCTGGAGCCATTTTAGCAATCAGCCCCAGCATTTT. Translated, it gives CAWSHFSNQPQHF.

The J gene is TRBJ2-1, the V gene TRBV27, with 15 bases aligning to TRBD2. Germline CDR1 is MNHEY and CDR2 is SMNVEV (reference sequence). CDR3 length: 16 residues. V was clipped by 5 bases and J by 7 bases; unmatched bases: 6. The CDR3 loop is CASSRTSGRARNEQFF. CDR3 DNA sequence: TGTGCCAGCAGTAGGACTAGCGGGAGGGCCCGGAATGAGCAGTTCTTC.

V usage is TRBV19 and J usage is TRBJ1-5; the match to TRBD1 covers 7 bases. The V gene's germline CDR1 is LNHDA and CDR2 SQIVND (reference sequence). The ends lost 5 bases at V and 3 bases at J; junction bases unmatched: 7. The CDR3 runs to 15 residues. The CDR3 bases are TGTGCCAGTAGTGCCGAGGGGGCCCCCAATCAGCCCCAGCATTTT. Translated: CASSAEGAPNQPQHF.

This clone was counted a single time. The chain combines TRBV27 with TRBJ1-1; possibly TRBD1 for D (6 bases). Trimming pared 5 bases from V and 7 bases from J, leaving 17 bases between. The CDR3 contains 14 residues. The V gene's germline CDR1 is MNHEY and CDR2 SMNVEV (reference sequence). The CDR3 reads CASSITGTPNEAFF. CDR3 coding DNA: TGTGCCAGCAGTATAACCGGGACACCTAATGAAGCTTTCTTT.

The chain carries TRBV9 and TRBJ1-2; TRBD1 matches 8 bases. V lost 0 bases to trimming and J lost 0 bases; unmatched junction nucleotides: 1. From germline, CDR1 is SGDLS and CDR2 YYNGEE. The CDR3 length is 15 residues. CDR3 sequence: CASSVGQGTNYGYTF. The CDR3 DNA is TGTGCCAGCAGCGTAGGACAGGGGACTAACTATGGCTACACCTTC.

V gene TRBV7-2 combines with J gene TRBJ1-5, with D unresolved. Germline V lookup: CDR1 SGHTA, CDR2 FQGNSA. This CDR3 is built from 14 residues. The V end lost 2 bases, the J end lost 0 bases, and 5 bases lay between the germline ends. The CDR3 DNA is TGTGCCAGCAGCTTACAGAATAGCAATCAGCCCCAGCATTTT. Translated, it gives CASSLQNSNQPQHF.

V is TRBV14 and J is TRBJ2-3; no reliable D call. The CDR3 totals 14 residues. Germline V gene sequence: CDR1 SGHDN, CDR2 FVKESK. Trimming removed 0 bases from V and 4 bases from J, with 8 bases in between. Written as DNA, the CDR3 is TGTGCCAGCAGCCAAGACAGTCCACCAGATACGCAGTATTTT. It translates to CASSQDSPPDTQYF.

V and J are TRBV2 and TRBJ2-7, with 9 bases fitting TRBD1. CDR1 SNHLY and CDR2 FYNNEI come from the germline V gene. V lost 4 bases and J lost 7; bases outside the gene matches: 5. This CDR3 has 13 amino acids. Here the CDR3 DNA reads TGTGCCAGCAGTGCTCCCGACAGGGGGGAGCAGTACTTC. Encoded protein: CASSAPDRGEQYF. Drawing the rest from reference TRBV2 and TRBJ2-7, the complete variable domain is EPEVTQTPSHQVTQMGQEVILRCVPISNHLYFYWYRQILGQKVEFLVSFYNNEISEKSEIFDDQFSVERPDGSNFTLKIRSTKLEDSAMYFCASSAPDRGEQYFGPGTRLTVT.

This clone was seen a few times. The chain recombines TRBV30 with TRBJ1-1; TRBD1 agrees at 9 bases. The CDR3 runs 15 residues. The V gene end was trimmed by 0 bases and the J gene end by 1 base; junction bases not matched to a gene: 3. CDR1 is GTSNPN and CDR2 is SVGIG in the germline V gene (reference sequence). The CDR3 nucleotides are TGTGCCTGGAGTGTACAGGGACAGGGGAACACTGAAGCTTTCTTT. It is translated as CAWSVQGQGNTEAFF.

The rearrangement links TRBV4-1 to TRBJ2-7, with 7 bases fitting TRBD2. Germline CDR1 MGHRA, CDR2 YSYEKL. The ends lost 0 bases at V and 2 bases at J; junction bases unmatched: 4. The CDR3 runs 15 residues. DNA for the CDR3: TGCGCCAGCAGCCAAGAGGGGGGGAGTGCCTACGAGCAGTACTTC. It codes for CASSQEGGSAYEQYF.

V gene TRBV27 combines with J gene TRBJ2-5; D is unclear. The DNA end is more similar to TRBJ2-7, so the J call may be wrong. The germline V gene has CDR1 MNHEY and CDR2 SMNVEV (reference sequence). The CDR3 loop spans 12 amino acids. The CDR3 region is CASSSTIYEQYF. The CDR3 DNA reads as TGTGCCAGCAGTTCGACAATCTACGAGCAGTACTTC.

The chain joins TRBV4-1 to TRBJ2-3; 9 bases are shared with TRBD2. Per the germline V gene, CDR1 is MGHRA and CDR2 is YSYEKL. The CDR3 spans 15 residues. Germline trimming cut 1 base from V and 4 bases from J; bases unmatched to any gene: 3. In DNA, the CDR3 is TGCGCCAGCAGCCAAGCTAGCGGGAACCCAGATACGCAGTATTTT. It encodes CASSQASGNPDTQYF.

V usage is TRBV27 and J usage is TRBJ1-3, with 8 bases lining up with TRBD1. Germline CDR1 is MNHEY and CDR2 is SMNVEV (reference sequence). J was trimmed by 0 bases and V by 4 bases; bases with no gene match: 5. The CDR3 extends over 16 amino acids. The CDR3 DNA follows: TGTGCCAGCAGTTCGGACAGGGCTGGCTCTGGAAACACCATATATTTT. Protein: CASSSDRAGSGNTIYF.

V is TRBV7-9 and J is TRBJ1-1; D remains ambiguous. From germline, CDR1 is SEHNR and CDR2 FQNEAQ (reference sequence). Trimming shortened V by 5 bases and J by 4 bases, and 20 bases separated the two germline ends. The CDR3 covers 16 residues. CDR3 coding DNA: TGTGCCAGCAGCCCAATTGATCCAGCGGTGGGCACTGAAGCTTTCTTT. Translating gives CASSPIDPAVGTEAFF.

The rearrangement joins TRBV19 to TRBJ1-5; 7 positions match TRBD1. With V trimmed by 6 bases and J by 6 bases, 8 bases remained unmatched. There are 14 residues in the CDR3. Per the germline V gene, CDR1 is LNHDA and CDR2 is SQIVND (reference sequence). The CDR3 region has the DNA TGTGCCAGTAGCCGGGACAGATTGAGTCAGCCCCAGCATTTT. Protein sequence: CASSRDRLSQPQHF.

This chain links TRBV11-2 with TRBJ1-1; possibly TRBD1 for D (6 bases). This CDR3 is 15 amino acids long. Germline loops: CDR1 SGHAT, CDR2 FQNNGV. The V and J ends lost 2 bases and 5 bases respectively, with 15 bases between them. Here the CDR3 reads CASSLLEGGRTEAFF. Here the CDR3 DNA reads TGTGCCAGCAGCTTATTAGAGGGGGGGCGGACTGAAGCTTTCTTT.

Of note for this clone: A junction end diverges from the germline sequence, so it may reflect a read error. The rearrangement links TRBV7-2 to TRBJ2-1; D is perhaps TRBD2 (7 bases). CDR1 and CDR2 from the germline V gene are SGHTA and FQGNSA. CDR3 length: 16 residues. The DNA for the CDR3 is TGTGCCAGCACCTTAGGGGGGGGGAGCTCCTACAATGAGCAGTTCTTC. Its translation is CASTLGGGSSYNEQFF.

V usage is TRBV11-2 and J usage is TRBJ2-3, with D possibly TRBD1 on 6 matching bases. Germline CDR1 reads SGHAT; CDR2 reads FQNNGV. This CDR3 region has 13 residues. V lost 6 bases, J lost 8 bases, and 15 bases lay in between. CDR3 in DNA: TGTGCCAGCAGACGTGACAGAGGGGGTACGCAGTATTTT. Residues: CASRRDRGGTQYF.

The V and J genes are TRBV5-6 and TRBJ1-2; no reliable D call. The CDR3 has 13 amino acids. Germline V CDR1 and CDR2: SGHDT, YYEEEE. V shed 0 bases and J shed 6 bases, with 9 bases lying between them. The CDR3 reads CASSLGRRDGYTF. The DNA for the CDR3 is TGTGCCAGCAGCTTGGGCCGGAGGGATGGCTACACCTTC.

CDR3 in DNA: TGTGCCAGCTCAACAGGACTAGCGAACACCGGGGAGCTGTTTTTT. Protein product: CASSTGLANTGELFF. The chain links TRBV18 to TRBJ2-2; TRBD2 agrees at 7 bases. After removal of 5 bases from V and 0 bases from J, the junction contained 3 bases not matched to a gene. There are 15 residues in the CDR3. The germline V gene has CDR1 KGHSH and CDR2 LQKENI.

The V call is TRBV4-2, the J call TRBJ2-6; TRBD2 matches at 9 bases. V lost 1 base to trimming and J lost 0 bases; unmatched junction nucleotides: 1. This CDR3 spans 17 amino acids. In germline, CDR1 is LGHNA, CDR2 YNFKEQ. DNA for the CDR3: TGTGCCAGCAGCCAAGCTAGCGGGACCTCTGGGGCCAACGTCCTGACTTTC. Protein sequence: CASSQASGTSGANVLTF.

This chain uses TRBV5-5 with TRBJ1-1; D unresolved. The germline V gene encodes CDR1 SGHKS and CDR2 YYEKEE (reference sequence). The CDR3 has 15 residues. The V end was cut by 0 bases, the J end by 3 bases, with 12 bases between. The CDR3 here is CASSLGSGLYTEAFF. Written as DNA, the CDR3 is TGTGCCAGCAGCTTGGGATCGGGATTGTACACTGAAGCTTTCTTT.